The T cell receptor (beta chain) under discussion was sequenced for a study of blood T cell repertoires in COVID-19. Study-wide context: Samples taken during acute and convalescent COVID-19 were collected in the United States, Italy and Spain. PBMCs, B-cell-depleted T cells, or T cells provided the cDNA or gDNA that made up the material.

V was pared by 3 bases and J by 5 bases, with 3 bases of the junction left unmatched. CDR3 length equals 15 residues. The germline V gene has CDR1 SGHKS and CDR2 YYEKEE (reference sequence). TCRdb keeps only in-frame clones here, not all; method: immunoSEQ multiplex PCR. The table has 100,000 to 150,000 clones, 65% to 90% seen once. This clone has only one observation. V usage is TRBV5-5 and J usage is TRBJ2-5; the match to TRBD2 covers 14 bases. The origin of this receptor is a human donor in a cohort sampled during active COVID-19. Sequenced material: peripheral blood. CDR3 DNA: TGTGCCAGCAGCTCAAGGACTAGCGGGGGGGAGACCCAGTACTTC. Amino acid sequence: CASSSRTSGGETQYF. Together with reference TRBV5-5 and TRBJ2-5, the CDR3 gives the full variable domain: DAGVTQSPTHLIKTRGQQVTLRCSPISGHKSVSWYQQVLGQGPQFIFQYYEKEERGRGNFPDRFSARQFPNYSSELNVNALLLGDSALYLCASSSRTSGGETQYFGPGTRLLVL.